This T cell receptor beta chain appears in the sequencing data of a study of cytomegalovirus exposure and HLA in healthy donors (dated by TCRdb to about 2017). In terms of the full investigation: An earlier analysis of about 560 of the donors reported around 280 Gb of sequence data and 90 million to 120 million unique TCR beta sequences obtained from about 180 million T cells. Both class I and class II loci were covered by HLA typing, at four-digit resolution. All discovery cohort repertoires had been generated on a single sequencing platform. A later genetic analysis used genome-wide SNP genotypes for about 65% of the roughly 700 donors, treating that subset as a discovery cohort. The T cell repertoires of 670 or so subjects were profiled by immunosequencing and related to cytomegalovirus serostatus. Because of strong linkage in the cohort, roughly five DR-DQ haplotypes were treated as single units for association and clustering. In an earlier analysis of about 590 of the donors, high-throughput TCR beta sequencing was used to judge whether each TCR beta V gene segment behaved as functional or pseudogenic. The study aimed to test whether signatures of past pathogen exposure could be identified by cataloging public T cell receptors. Among the approximately 430 genotyped donors, approximately 77% belonged to the genetic ancestry cluster associated with self-reported Caucasian donors. The later analysis used no new phenotypic data to find candidate immune exposures, relying instead on TCR beta sequences and their occurrence across donors. To predict cytomegalovirus infection status, the study brought together high-throughput TCR immunosequencing, statistical association of individual TCRs with disease status, and machine learning. Among around 400 genotyped donors of the cohort, an average of around 240,000 unique TCR beta nucleotide sequences was sequenced per donor, of which about 19% were non-productive. Alongside the repertoire data, information on donor age, sex, ethnicity and CMV serostatus was compiled. To study patterns of TCR occurrence, a later analysis re-analyzed previously published TCR beta repertoires from around 670 donors and added high-resolution HLA genotyping. About 300 gigabases of sequencing data and approximately 84 million unique TCR sequences were included in an early release covering roughly 700 HLA-typed donors. Besides the first cohort of 666 subjects, a separate validation cohort made up of roughly 130 different subjects was used. Typing coverage differed by locus: A, B, C, DRB1 and DQB1 were typed in about 629-640 donors, DQA1 in approximately 520, DPA1 in roughly 590, and DPB1 in just under 490.

For this chain, trimming is 2 bases at the V end and 1 base at the J end, and the number of junction bases without a gene match is 5. The germline V gene (reference sequence) specifies SGHNT as CDR1 and YYREEE as CDR2. The CDR3 runs 16 amino acids, cysteine and phenylalanine included. The kept DNA is CDR3 alone, 48 bases in frame from the first base. The full study reports these points: In the study, 150 to 200 TCR beta chains were listed as associated with cytomegalovirus. For the cohort, immune exposure information was limited to CMV serostatus. Strong co-occurrence of HLA alleles, especially DR and DQ, made assigning TCR associations to individual alleles difficult. The classifier was reported to diagnose cytomegalovirus status with high specificity and sensitivity in both the original and validation cohorts. V-gene and J-gene trimming of TCR beta chains was associated with a missense DCLRE1C variant in a later genetic analysis, and the association was replicated in an independent cohort. Because counts were too low, 15 or so rarely observed V segments, including chromosome 9 orphons, were excluded from the earlier analysis of under 650 of the donors. In an earlier analysis of about 550 of the donors, most TCR beta V segments were observed in productive rearrangements about 87% or about 30% of the time, broadly matching IMGT annotations. Presence/absence analyses assumed roughly uniform sequencing depth across donors, an assumption that may not hold. Linkage disequilibrium might explain the correlated functional status among segregating V segments, but an unknown experimental factor could not be ruled out. According to a later analysis, parvovirus B19, influenza, CMV and Epstein-Barr virus appeared linked to several top co-occurrence clusters. In a later genetic analysis, fewer N-insertions in productive TCRs were reported among donors in an Asian-associated ancestry cluster than the approximately 670-donor mean. In vitro tests confirmed that a few of the cytomegalovirus-associated TCR beta chains recognize cytomegalovirus antigens. While some public TCRs were present in many individuals, most TCR sequences turned up only very rarely across donors. According to the authors, the approach could potentially be generalized to other disease states and immunological phenotypes. Only TCR beta chains were sequenced in this cohort, and the absence of alpha or paired-chain data limited detectable features. A later analysis found that TCR association rates varied across HLA loci, with DRB1 alleles showing the most associated TCRs and HLA-C alleles the fewest. Specific HLA alleles were associated with 16,951 TCR beta sequences at a false discovery rate of 0.05 in a later analysis. The sequencing pipeline was judged likely to have produced a cluster of highly shared sequence variants as a technical artifact. Most CMV-associated TCR beta chains appeared to be HLA-restricted in a later analysis, and the HLA associations seemed to be driven largely by CMV exposure. Because HLA typing was unavailable for some donors at each locus, only the typed subset was used in association tests. Because the 87-base-pair reads could not distinguish some IMGT-functional V segments, including TRBV6-2 and TRBV6-3, those segments were excluded. Compared with equally common non-associated chains, HLA-associated TCR beta chains in a later analysis were more clonally expanded and had lower generation probabilities. A further reported finding was that TCR beta sequences accurately predicted the HLA-A and HLA-B alleles for most subjects in the first cohort.

Library preparation employed the immunoSEQ multiplex PCR assay. For the multiplex PCR, a mixture combining 60 forward primers for TCR Vbeta segments and 13 reverse primers for TCR Jbeta segments was used. The CDR3 region of rearranged TCR beta genes was amplified from genomic DNA by a multiplex PCR assay. On the Illumina HiSeq System, the amplified TCR beta libraries were sequenced as 87-base-pair reads. The paper's data handling went like this. A later analysis tallied 75 million to 95 million unique TCR beta chains across the approximately 670 repertoires, and around 12 million of those chains were shared by two or more donors. Raw reads were error-corrected and collapsed into unique sequences by a nearest-neighbor algorithm in which closely related sequences were merged to remove PCR and sequencing errors. V, D and J gene segments were assigned by aligning CDR3 sequences to IMGT reference sequences. For a sequence to be retained, a match of at least six nucleotides was required to both a V gene segment and a J gene segment. Rearrangements were called productive when the CDR3 lacked stop codons and stayed in frame with V and J; all others were non-productive. CDR3 was defined according to IMGT convention as the region running from the second conserved V-encoded cysteine to the conserved J-encoded phenylalanine. The earlier analysis of 450 to 750 of the donors excluded any sequence lacking an unambiguous match to a single V gene segment. An earlier analysis of several hundred of the donors called V segments functional above 56.7% productive rearrangements and segregating when the between-donor standard deviation exceeded 5%. A statistical classification framework was built for diagnosing cytomegalovirus status from the catalog of TCR beta chain sequences. In a later analysis, TCR nucleotide sequences were compared against IMGT/GENE-DB human TR gene sequences so that V and J genes could be assigned. The TCRdist pipeline was used in a later analysis to assign CDR3 sequences and most-parsimonious VDJ recombination scenarios. A later analysis defined each TCR beta chain by its CDR3 amino acid sequence plus V-gene family, and excluded reads lacking a unique V-gene family. As a way to deal with suspected cross-contamination and a sequencing artifact, a later analysis dropped roughly 600 nucleotide sequences that were highly shared and had low generation probability. A later analysis calculated a clonal expansion index for each public chain from normalized within-repertoire ranks of inferred template counts. In a later analysis, generation probabilities were computed with a VDJ recombination model fitted to out-of-frame rearrangements, and the resulting probabilities were checked against IGoR. In a later analysis, TCR-TCR, TCR-HLA and TCR-CMV co-occurrence was scored with hypergeometric tests, and a repertoire-size bias correction was applied to TCR pairs. In a later analysis, false discovery rates were estimated by permuting HLA or CMV assignments 20 times. In a later analysis, co-occurring TCRs were grouped using DBSCAN, and TCRdist sequence similarity was added for clustering within HLA-allele-positive subsets. Co-occurrence clustering excluded repertoires with fewer than 30,000 or more than 120,000 public chains, plus five with anomalous nucleotide sharing. The immuneACCESS repertoire file appears here via TCRdb, limited to in-frame rearrangements. These files lack a portion of the clones; in checked studies, under half of the deficit traces to unresolved V genes, and the cause of the others is not known. V and J calls and clone size come straight from that table; D and trimming were deduced from the DNA. In this sample the table shows roughly 140,000 clones, over 75% of which occur a single time. In total, the top ten clones hold 1.7% of the sample.

About this clone itself: The target of this receptor is not known. No quality values exist for individual bases; no much larger clone is one base distant.

The cohort consisted of 600 to 700 healthy bone marrow donors. At the time of sampling, all cohort members were nominally healthy, though unrecorded immune exposures were likely present. The donor was CMV seronegative and belonged to the group of 352 seronegative cohort members. A peripheral blood sample was collected from each donor, and TCR beta sequencing was performed on peripheral blood mononuclear cells. Genomic DNA extraction from the blood cell samples was performed with the Qiagen DNeasy Blood Extraction Kit. Rearrangement joined TRBV5-4 to TRBJ2-2; TRBD1 aligns with 7 central bases. This sequence originates from a woman in her 30s in good health and CMV-seronegative. Material: PBMCs. The DNA is as follows: TGTGCCAGCAGCTTTCGGACAGGATTGAACACCGGGGAGCTGTTTTTT. Translated, it gives CASSFRTGLNTGELFF.